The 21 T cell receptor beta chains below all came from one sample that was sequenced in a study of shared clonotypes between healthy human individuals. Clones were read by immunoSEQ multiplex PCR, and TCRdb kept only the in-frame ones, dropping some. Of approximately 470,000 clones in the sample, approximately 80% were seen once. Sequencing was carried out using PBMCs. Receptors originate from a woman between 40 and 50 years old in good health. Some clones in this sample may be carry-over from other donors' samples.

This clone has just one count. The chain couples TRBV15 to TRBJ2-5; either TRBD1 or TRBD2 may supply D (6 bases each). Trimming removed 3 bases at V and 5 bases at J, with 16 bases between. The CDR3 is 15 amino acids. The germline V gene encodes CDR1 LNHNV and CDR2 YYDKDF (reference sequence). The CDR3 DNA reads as TGTGCCACCAGCAGGGGGGGACAATCGGGGGAGACCCAGTACTTC. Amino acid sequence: CATSRGGQSGETQYF.

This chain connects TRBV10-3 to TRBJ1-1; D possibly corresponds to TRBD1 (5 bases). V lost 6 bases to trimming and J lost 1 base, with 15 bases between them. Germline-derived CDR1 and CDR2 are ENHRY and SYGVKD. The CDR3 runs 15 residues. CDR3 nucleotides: TGTGCCATCAGCGCCAGGGACGGAGGGAACACTGAAGCTTTCTTT. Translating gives CAISARDGGNTEAFF.

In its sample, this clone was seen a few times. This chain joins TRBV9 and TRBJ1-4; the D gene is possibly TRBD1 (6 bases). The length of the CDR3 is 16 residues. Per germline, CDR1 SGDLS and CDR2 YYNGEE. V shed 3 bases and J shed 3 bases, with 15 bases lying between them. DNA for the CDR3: TGTGCCAGCAGCGGAGGACAGTCGCTATCTAATGAAAAACTGTTTTTT. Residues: CASSGGQSLSNEKLFF.

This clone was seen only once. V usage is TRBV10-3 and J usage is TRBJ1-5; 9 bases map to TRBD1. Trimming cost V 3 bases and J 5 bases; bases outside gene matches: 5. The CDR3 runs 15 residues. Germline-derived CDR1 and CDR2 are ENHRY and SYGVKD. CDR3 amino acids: CAISETGGLYQPQHF. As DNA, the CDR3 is TGTGCCATCAGTGAAACAGGGGGCTTATATCAGCCCCAGCATTTT.

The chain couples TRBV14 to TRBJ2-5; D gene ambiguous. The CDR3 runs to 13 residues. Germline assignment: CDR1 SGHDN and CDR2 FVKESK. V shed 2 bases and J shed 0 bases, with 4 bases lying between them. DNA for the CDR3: TGTGCCAGCAGCCAAATAGACCAAGAGACCCAGTACTTC. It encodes CASSQIDQETQYF.

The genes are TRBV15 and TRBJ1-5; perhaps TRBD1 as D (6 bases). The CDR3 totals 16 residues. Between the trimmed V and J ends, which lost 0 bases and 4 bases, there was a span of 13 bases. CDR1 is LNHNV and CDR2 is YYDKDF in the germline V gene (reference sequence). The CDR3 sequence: CATSRDARGQNQPQHF. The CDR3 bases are TGTGCCACCAGCAGAGATGCCAGGGGCCAAAATCAGCCCCAGCATTTT.

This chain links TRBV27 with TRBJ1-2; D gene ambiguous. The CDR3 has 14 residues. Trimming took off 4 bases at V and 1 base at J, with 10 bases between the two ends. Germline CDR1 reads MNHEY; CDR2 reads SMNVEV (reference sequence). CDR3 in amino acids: CASSSAGYNYGYTF. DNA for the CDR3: TGTGCCAGCAGTTCTGCGGGGTATAACTATGGCTACACCTTC.

CDR3 protein: CASSPKTRDGQPQHF. Here the CDR3 DNA reads TGTGCCAGCAGCCCAAAGACCAGGGATGGTCAGCCCCAGCATTTT. This sequence joins TRBV7-9 and TRBJ1-5; a weak D match, TRBD1 (5 bases). The CDR3 runs to 15 residues. V was clipped by 5 bases and J by 6 bases, with 17 bases between them. In germline, CDR1 is SEHNR, CDR2 FQNEAQ (reference sequence).

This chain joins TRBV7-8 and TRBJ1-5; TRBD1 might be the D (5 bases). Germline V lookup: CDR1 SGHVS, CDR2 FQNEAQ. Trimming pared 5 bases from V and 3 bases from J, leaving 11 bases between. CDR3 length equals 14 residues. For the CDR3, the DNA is TGTGCCAGCAGCCGGGGGGAGACCAATCAGCCCCAGCATTTT. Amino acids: CASSRGETNQPQHF.

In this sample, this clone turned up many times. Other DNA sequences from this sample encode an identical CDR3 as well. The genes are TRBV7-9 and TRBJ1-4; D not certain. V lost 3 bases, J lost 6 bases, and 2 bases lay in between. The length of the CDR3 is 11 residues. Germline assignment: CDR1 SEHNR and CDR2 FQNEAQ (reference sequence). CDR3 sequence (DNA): TGTGCCAGCAGCTTTTATGAAAAACTGTTTTTT. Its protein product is CASSFYEKLFF.

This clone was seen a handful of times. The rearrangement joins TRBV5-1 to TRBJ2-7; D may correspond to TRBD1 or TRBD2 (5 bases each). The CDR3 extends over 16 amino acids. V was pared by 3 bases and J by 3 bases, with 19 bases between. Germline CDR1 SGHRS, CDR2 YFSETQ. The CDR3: CASSWGLGAPVYEQYF. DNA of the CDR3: TGCGCCAGCAGCTGGGGGTTAGGGGCCCCTGTCTACGAGCAGTACTTC. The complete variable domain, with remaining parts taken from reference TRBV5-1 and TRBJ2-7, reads KAGVTQTPRYLIKTRGQQVTLSCSPISGHRSVSWYQQTPGQGLQFLFEYFSETQRNKGNFPGRFSGRQFSNSRSEMNVSTLELGDSALYLCASSWGLGAPVYEQYFGPGTRLTVT.

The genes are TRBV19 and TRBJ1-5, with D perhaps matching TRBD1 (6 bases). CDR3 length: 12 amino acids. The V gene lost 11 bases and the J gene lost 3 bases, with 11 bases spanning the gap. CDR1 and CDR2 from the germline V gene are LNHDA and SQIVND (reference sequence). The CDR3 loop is CASGGLNQPQHF. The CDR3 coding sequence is TGTGCCTCGGGGGGGCTCAATCAGCCCCAGCATTTT.

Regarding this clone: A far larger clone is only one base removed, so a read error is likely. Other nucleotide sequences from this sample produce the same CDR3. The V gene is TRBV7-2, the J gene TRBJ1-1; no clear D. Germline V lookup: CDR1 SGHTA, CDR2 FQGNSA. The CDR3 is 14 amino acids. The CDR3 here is CASSFGMLNTEAFF. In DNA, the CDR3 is TGTGCCAGCAGCTTCGGGATGTTGAACACTGAGGCTTTCTTT.

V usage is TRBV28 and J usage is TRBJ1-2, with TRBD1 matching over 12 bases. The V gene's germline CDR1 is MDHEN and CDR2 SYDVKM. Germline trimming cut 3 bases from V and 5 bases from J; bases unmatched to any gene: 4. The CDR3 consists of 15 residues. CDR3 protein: CASSLGTGGPYGYTF. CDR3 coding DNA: TGTGCCAGCAGTTTGGGGACAGGGGGCCCTTATGGCTACACCTTC.

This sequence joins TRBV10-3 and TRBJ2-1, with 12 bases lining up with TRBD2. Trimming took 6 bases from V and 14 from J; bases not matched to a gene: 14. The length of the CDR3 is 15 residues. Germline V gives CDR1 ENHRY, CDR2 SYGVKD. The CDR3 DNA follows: TGTGCCATCAGGGAGACTAGCGGGAGCACACACCGGGAGTTCTTC. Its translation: CAIRETSGSTHREFF.

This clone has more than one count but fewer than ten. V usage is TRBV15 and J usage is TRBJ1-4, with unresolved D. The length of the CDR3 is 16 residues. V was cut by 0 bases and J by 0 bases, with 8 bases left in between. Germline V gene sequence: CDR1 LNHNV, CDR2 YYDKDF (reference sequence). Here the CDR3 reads CATSRDLGATNEKLFF. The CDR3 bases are TGTGCCACCAGCAGAGATTTGGGTGCAACTAATGAAAAACTGTTTTTT. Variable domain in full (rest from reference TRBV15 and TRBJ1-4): DAMVIQNPRYQVTQFGKPVTLSCSQTLNHNVMYWYQQKSSQAPKLLFHYYDKDFNNEADTPDNFQSRRPNTSFCFLDIRSPGLGDTAMYLCATSRDLGATNEKLFFGSGTQLSVL.

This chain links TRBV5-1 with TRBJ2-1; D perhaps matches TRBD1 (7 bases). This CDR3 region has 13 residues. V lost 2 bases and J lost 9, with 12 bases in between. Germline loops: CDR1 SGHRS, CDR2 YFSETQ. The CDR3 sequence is CASSFLRDSEQFF. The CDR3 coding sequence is TGCGCCAGCAGCTTTTTGCGGGACAGTGAGCAGTTCTTC. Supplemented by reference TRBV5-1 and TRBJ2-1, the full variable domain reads KAGVTQTPRYLIKTRGQQVTLSCSPISGHRSVSWYQQTPGQGLQFLFEYFSETQRNKGNFPGRFSGRQFSNSRSEMNVSTLELGDSALYLCASSFLRDSEQFFGPGTRLTVL.

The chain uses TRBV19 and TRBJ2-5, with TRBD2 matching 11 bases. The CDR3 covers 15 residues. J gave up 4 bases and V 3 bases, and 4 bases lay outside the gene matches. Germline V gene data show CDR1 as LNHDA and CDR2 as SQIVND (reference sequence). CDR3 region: CASSMVAGGPETQYF. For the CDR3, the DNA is TGTGCCAGTAGTATGGTAGCGGGAGGGCCAGAGACCCAGTACTTC.

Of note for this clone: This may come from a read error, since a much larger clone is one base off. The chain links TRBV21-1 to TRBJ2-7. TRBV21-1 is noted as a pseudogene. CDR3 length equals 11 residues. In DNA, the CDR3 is TGTGCCAGCAGCAAAGCGGACGAGCAGTACTTC. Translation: CASSKADEQYF.

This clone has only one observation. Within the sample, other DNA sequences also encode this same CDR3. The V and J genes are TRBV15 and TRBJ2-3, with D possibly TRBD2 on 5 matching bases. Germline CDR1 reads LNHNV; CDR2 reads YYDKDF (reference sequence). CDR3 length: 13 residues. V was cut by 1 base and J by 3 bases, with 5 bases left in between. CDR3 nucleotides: TGTGCCACCAGCAGAGGAGGGACAGATACGCAGTATTTT. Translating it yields CATSRGGTDTQYF. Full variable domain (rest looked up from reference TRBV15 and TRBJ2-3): DAMVIQNPRYQVTQFGKPVTLSCSQTLNHNVMYWYQQKSSQAPKLLFHYYDKDFNNEADTPDNFQSRRPNTSFCFLDIRSPGLGDTAMYLCATSRGGTDTQYFGPGTRLTVL.

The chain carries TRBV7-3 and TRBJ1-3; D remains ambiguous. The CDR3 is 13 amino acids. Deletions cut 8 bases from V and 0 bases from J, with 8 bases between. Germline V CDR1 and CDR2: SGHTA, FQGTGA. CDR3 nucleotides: TGTGCCAGCTCGGCGAGCTCTGGAAACACCATATATTTT. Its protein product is CASSASSGNTIYF.